This T cell receptor beta chain was recovered during a study of T cell repertoires in cytomegalovirus infection. Whole-study context: It was the public TCR beta signatures that indicated both CMV infection and matching HLA type. Study findings and constraints: Identification of carriers of CMV plus the relevant HLA was performed using cumulative public TCR beta family frequency. What dominated the ex vivo response were HLA-C-restricted CMV-specific TCR beta clonotypes.

A few counts support this clonotype. Its target is not known. In TCRdb, the reads were re-called with MiXCR into one record per CDR3 protein. The sample contains around 530,000 distinct CDR3 sequences, 16% of which appear only once. The receptor was derived from a human donor in good health (CMV status not recorded). Some clones in this sample may be carry-over from other donors' samples. Sequencing used CD8+ T cells from PBMCs.

In nucleotides, the CDR3 is TGCGCCAGCAGCCGTCTAGGGACTGAAGCTTTCTTT. The encoded protein is CASSRLGTEAFF. The rearrangement joins TRBV23-1 to TRBJ1-1, with D uncertain. TRBV23-1 is flagged as an ORF with uncertain function. CDR3 size: 12 residues. V lost 6 bases to trimming and J lost 5 bases, with 10 bases between them.